Following are 7 T cell receptor beta chains from one sample sequenced in a study of cytomegalovirus exposure and HLA in healthy donors. The PCR had 60 Vbeta and 13 Jbeta primers. Profiled with immunoSEQ multiplex PCR; TCRdb holds only in-frame clones, not every one. Among around 120,000 clones, approximately 84% were seen once, and the ten largest hold around 1.8%. Sequenced sample: PBMCs. The receptor source for this set is a woman aged 40 to 49 in good health and CMV-seronegative.

This sequence joins TRBV28 and TRBJ1-5; D uncertain. Germline values: CDR1 MDHEN, CDR2 SYDVKM. V lost 5 bases and J lost 4, with 6 bases in between. The CDR3 is 12 amino acids. The CDR3 DNA sequence: TGTGCCAGCAGTGTTATGAATCAGCCCCAGCATTTT. This translates into CASSVMNQPQHF.

The chain links TRBV20-1 to TRBJ1-1, with 9 bases lining up with TRBD1. This CDR3 has 11 amino acids. Germline trimming cut 6 bases from V and 7 bases from J; bases unmatched to any gene: 3. CDR1 and CDR2 from the germline V gene are DFQATT and SNEGSKA (reference sequence). The CDR3 loop reads CSARDRDEAFF. In nucleotides, the CDR3 is TGCAGTGCGAGGGACAGGGATGAAGCTTTCTTT.

This rearrangement joins TRBV5-1 to TRBJ1-2; 7 bases line up with TRBD1. The CDR3 loop spans 15 amino acids. Germline V gene lookup returns CDR1 SGHRS and CDR2 YFSETQ. J gave up 2 bases and V 0 bases, and 4 bases lay outside the gene matches. CDR3 in amino acids: CASSLGQGWNYGYTF. The CDR3 DNA follows: TGCGCCAGCAGCTTGGGACAGGGATGGAACTATGGCTACACCTTC.

J is TRBJ2-2 and V is TRBV11-2; weak D call: TRBD1 (5 bases). The V gene lost 9 bases and the J gene lost 2 bases, with 7 bases spanning the gap. The CDR3 loop spans 12 amino acids. Germline CDR1 and CDR2: SGHAT and FQNNGV. CDR3 sequence (DNA): TGTGCCAGTACAGGAAACACCGGGGAGCTGTTTTTT. Translating gives CASTGNTGELFF.

This clone was picked up a small number of times. The chain's CDR3 is CASSPRGNGQPQHF. CDR3 nucleotides: TGTGCCAGCAGCCCGCGGGGGAATGGTCAGCCCCAGCATTTT. The chain links TRBV5-8 to TRBJ1-5; perhaps TRBD1 as D (5 bases). The CDR3 loop spans 14 amino acids. Germline assignment: CDR1 SGHTS and CDR2 YDEGEE. V was shortened by 4 bases and J by 6 bases, with 14 bases between the two germline ends.

V is TRBV5-8 and J is TRBJ2-1, with TRBD2 matching 7 bases. CDR1 is SGHTS, CDR2 YDEGEE, per germline. CDR3 length: 15 amino acids. J lost 5 bases, V lost 4 bases, and 9 bases had no gene match. In DNA form, the CDR3 reads TGTGCCAGCAGCCGTCTTTGGGGGGGAAACAATGAGCAGTTCTTC. Protein sequence: CASSRLWGGNNEQFF.

This chain uses TRBV27 with TRBJ2-3; D may be TRBD2 (7 bases). The CDR3 runs 17 residues. Trimming cost V 2 bases and J 0 bases, with 15 bases left between them. Per germline, CDR1 MNHEY and CDR2 SMNVEV (reference sequence). In nucleotides, the CDR3 is TGTGCCAGCAGTTTACGGGGGGCGGGAGCTAGCACAGATACGCAGTATTTT. Its protein product is CASSLRGAGASTDTQYF.